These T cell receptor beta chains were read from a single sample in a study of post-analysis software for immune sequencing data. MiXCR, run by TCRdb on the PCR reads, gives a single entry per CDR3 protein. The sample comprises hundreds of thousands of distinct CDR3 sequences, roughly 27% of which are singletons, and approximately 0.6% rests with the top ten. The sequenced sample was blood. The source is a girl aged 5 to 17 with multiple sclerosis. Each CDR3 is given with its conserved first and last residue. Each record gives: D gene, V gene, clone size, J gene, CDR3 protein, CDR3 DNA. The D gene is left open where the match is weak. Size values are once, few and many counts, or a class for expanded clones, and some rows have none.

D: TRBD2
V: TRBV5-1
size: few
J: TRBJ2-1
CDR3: CASSKGLADSYNEQFF
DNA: TGCGCCAGCAGCAAAGGACTAGCGGACTCCTACAATGAGCAGTTCTTC

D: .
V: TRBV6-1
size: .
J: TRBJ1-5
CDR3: CASSESASGPQHF
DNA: TGTGCCAGCAGTGAATCAGCCAGCGGGCCCCAGCATTTT

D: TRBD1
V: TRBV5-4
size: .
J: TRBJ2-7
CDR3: CASSLSRSGGLYEQYF
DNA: TGTGCCAGCAGCTTGAGTCGGTCAGGGGGCCTTTACGAGCAGTACTTC

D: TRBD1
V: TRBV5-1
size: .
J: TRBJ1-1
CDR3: CASSTTGVFNTEAFF
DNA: TGCGCCAGCAGCACGACAGGGGTGTTTAACACTGAAGCTTTCTTT

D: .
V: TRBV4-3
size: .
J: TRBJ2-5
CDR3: CASSPSSGGRETQYF
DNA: TGCGCCAGCAGCCCCTCATCAGGAGGCCGGGAGACCCAGTACTTC

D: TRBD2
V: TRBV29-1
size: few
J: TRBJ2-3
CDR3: CSVEVAGDGTDTQYF
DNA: TGCAGCGTTGAAGTGGCGGGGGATGGCACAGATACGCAGTATTTT

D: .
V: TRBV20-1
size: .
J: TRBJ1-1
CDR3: CSAREQLYEAFF
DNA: TGCAGTGCTAGGGAGCAGCTATATGAAGCTTTCTTT

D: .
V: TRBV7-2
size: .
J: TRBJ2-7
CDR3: CASSPRVTSPEQYF
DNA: TGTGCCAGCAGCCCTAGGGTCACTAGCCCCGAGCAGTACTTC

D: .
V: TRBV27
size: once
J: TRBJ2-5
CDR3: CACSGYREQYF
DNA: TGTGCCTGCAGCGGATATCGGGAGCAGTACTTC

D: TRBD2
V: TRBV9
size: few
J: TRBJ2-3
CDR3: CASSSDPGLAGVFEDTQYF
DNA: TGTGCCAGCAGCTCCGATCCGGGACTAGCGGGAGTGTTCGAAGATACGCAGTATTTT

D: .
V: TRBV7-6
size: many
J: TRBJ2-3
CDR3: CASSLDPAQGGTQYF
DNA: TGTGCCAGCAGCTTAGACCCGGCCCAGGGAGGTACGCAGTATTTT

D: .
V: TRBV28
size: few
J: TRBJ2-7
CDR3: CASRLGRSYEQYF
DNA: TGTGCCAGCAGGTTAGGCAGGTCCTACGAGCAGTACTTC

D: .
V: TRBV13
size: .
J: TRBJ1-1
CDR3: CASSYPGQNTEAFF
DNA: TGTGCCAGCAGCTACCCGGGACAGAACACTGAAGCTTTCTTT

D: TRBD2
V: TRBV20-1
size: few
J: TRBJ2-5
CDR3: CSPYQRLAGIPTGRETQYF
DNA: TGCAGTCCATACCAAAGGCTAGCGGGAATCCCTACCGGCAGAGAGACCCAGTACTTC

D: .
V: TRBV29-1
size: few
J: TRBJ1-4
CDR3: CSVAGVEFLDEKLFF
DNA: TGCAGCGTTGCAGGGGTCGAGTTTCTAGATGAAAAACTGTTTTTT

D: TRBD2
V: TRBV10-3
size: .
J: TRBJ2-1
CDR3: CAITAEVAGTYNGQFF
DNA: TGTGCCATCACCGCTGAGGTAGCGGGGACCTACAATGGGCAGTTCTTC

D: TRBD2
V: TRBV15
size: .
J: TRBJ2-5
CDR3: CATSSRDSGDLRETQYF
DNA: TGTGCCACCAGCAGCCGTGATAGCGGGGACCTCAGGGAGACCCAGTACTTC

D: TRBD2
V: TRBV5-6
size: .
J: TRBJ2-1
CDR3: CASSLGLAGVTCNEQFF
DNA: TGTGCCAGCAGCCTGGGACTAGCGGGAGTGACCTGCAATGAGCAGTTCTTC

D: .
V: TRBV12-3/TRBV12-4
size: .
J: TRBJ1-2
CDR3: CASSAYRIYYGYTF
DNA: TGTGCCAGCAGTGCCTACAGGATATACTATGGCTACACCTTC

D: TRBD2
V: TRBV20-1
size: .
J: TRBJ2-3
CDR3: CSARRPGLAGGRPPRDTQYF
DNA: TGCAGTGCTAGACGACCGGGACTAGCGGGGGGAAGGCCCCCTCGGGATACGCAGTATTTT

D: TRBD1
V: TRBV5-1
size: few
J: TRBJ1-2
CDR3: CASSPGQVSYGYTF
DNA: TGCGCCAGCAGCCCAGGACAGGTCTCCTATGGCTACACCTTC

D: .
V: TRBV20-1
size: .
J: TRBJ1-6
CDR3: CSARVNMNRDSPLHF
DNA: TGCAGTGCTAGGGTTAATATGAACCGCGATTCACCCCTCCACTTT

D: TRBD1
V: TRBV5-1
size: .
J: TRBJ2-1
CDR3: CASSLYHRGQGANEQFF
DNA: TGCGCCAGCAGCCTTTATCATCGAGGGCAGGGGGCGAATGAGCAGTTCTTC

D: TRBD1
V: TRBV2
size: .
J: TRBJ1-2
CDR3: CASKNNAGQGFGYTF
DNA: TGTGCCAGCAAAAACAACGCCGGACAGGGGTTTGGCTACACCTTC

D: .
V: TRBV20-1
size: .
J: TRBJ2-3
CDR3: CSAQGGGGTQYF
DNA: TGCAGTGCTCAAGGAGGCGGTGGTACGCAGTATTTT

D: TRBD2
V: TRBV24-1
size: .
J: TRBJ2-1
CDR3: CATSDPSGSSYNEQFF
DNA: TGTGCCACCAGTGATCCAAGCGGGAGCTCCTACAATGAGCAGTTCTTC

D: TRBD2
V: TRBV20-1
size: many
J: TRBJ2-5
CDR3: CSARSLTTSGQLQETQYF
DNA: TGCAGTGCTAGATCCCTAACTACTAGCGGACAACTCCAAGAGACCCAGTACTTC

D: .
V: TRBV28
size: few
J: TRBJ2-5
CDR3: CASSNYQGKETQYF
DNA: TGTGCCAGCAGTAATTACCAGGGAAAAGAGACCCAGTACTTC

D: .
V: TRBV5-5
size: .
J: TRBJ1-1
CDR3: CASSFKRVGTEAFF
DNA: TGTGCCAGCAGCTTCAAAAGGGTTGGGACTGAAGCTTTCTTT

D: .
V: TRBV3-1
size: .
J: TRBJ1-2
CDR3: CASSLPGKSDGYTF
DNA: TGTGCCAGCAGCTTACCCGGGAAGTCGGATGGCTACACCTTC

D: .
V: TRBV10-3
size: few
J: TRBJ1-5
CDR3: CAISESGGPRPQHF
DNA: TGTGCCATCAGTGAGTCAGGCGGACCCAGGCCCCAGCATTTT

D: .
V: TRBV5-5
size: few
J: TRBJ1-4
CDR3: CASSLVANEKLFF
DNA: TGTGCCAGCAGCTTGGTAGCCAACGAAAAACTGTTTTTT

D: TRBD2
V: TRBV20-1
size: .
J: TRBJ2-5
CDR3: CSARPIRGIAGEIGQETQNF
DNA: TGCAGTGCTAGACCGATTCGTGGGATAGCGGGAGAGATTGGACAAGAGACCCAGAACTTC

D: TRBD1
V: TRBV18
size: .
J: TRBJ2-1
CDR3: CASSPSQGANEQFF
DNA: TGTGCCAGCTCACCATCTCAGGGGGCTAATGAGCAGTTCTTC

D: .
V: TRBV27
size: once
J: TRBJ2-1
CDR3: CASRGPGFNNEQFF
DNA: TGTGCCAGCAGGGGCCCAGGTTTCAACAATGAGCAGTTCTTC

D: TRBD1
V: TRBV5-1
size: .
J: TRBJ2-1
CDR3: CASSPLTGGLNEQFF
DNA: TGCGCCAGCAGCCCTCTGACAGGGGGCTTGAATGAGCAGTTCTTC

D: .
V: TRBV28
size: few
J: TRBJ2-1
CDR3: CASSFGGISFDEQFF
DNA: TGTGCCAGCAGTTTCGGCGGGATATCCTTCGATGAGCAGTTCTTC

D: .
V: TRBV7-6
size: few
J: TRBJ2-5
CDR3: CASSPSGVKTQYF
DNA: TGTGCCAGCAGCCCTTCAGGGGTGAAGACCCAGTACTTC

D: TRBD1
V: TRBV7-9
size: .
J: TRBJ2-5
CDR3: CASSPWDSQETQYF
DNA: TGTGCCAGCAGCCCGTGGGACAGCCAAGAGACCCAGTACTTC

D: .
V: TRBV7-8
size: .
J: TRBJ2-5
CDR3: CASSLAGAVVYNEQYF
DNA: TGTGCCAGCAGCTTAGCGGGAGCGGTGGTCTACAATGAGCAGTACTTC

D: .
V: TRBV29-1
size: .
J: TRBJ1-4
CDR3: CSVGNEKLFF
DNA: TGCAGCGTGGGTAATGAAAAACTGTTTTTT

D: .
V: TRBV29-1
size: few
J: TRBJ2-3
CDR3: CSVDSGDSTDTQYF
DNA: TGCAGCGTTGACTCAGGAGACAGCACAGATACGCAGTATTTT

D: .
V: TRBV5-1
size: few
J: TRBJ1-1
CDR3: CASSLVGTYTEAFF
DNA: TGCGCCAGCAGCTTGGTGGGGACGTACACTGAAGCTTTCTTT

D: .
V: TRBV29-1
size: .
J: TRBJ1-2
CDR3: CSVVPFADYGYTF
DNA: TGCAGCGTTGTCCCCTTTGCCGACTATGGCTACACCTTC

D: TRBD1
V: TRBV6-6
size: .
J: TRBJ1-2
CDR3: CASSPRTGRTNYGYTF
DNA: TGTGCCAGCAGTCCGCGGACAGGGCGGACTAACTATGGCTACACCTTC